A selection of T cell receptor beta chains follows, all from one sample in a study of CD8+ T cells in alopecia areata. This table comes from immunoSEQ multiplex PCR, and its TCRdb copy is limited to in-frame clones, with some not included. In the table there are some 180,000 clones, about 63% of which are singletons. The sample consisted of CD4+ T cells sorted from blood, taken at week 0. The origin of the receptors is a human donor with alopecia areata. Each CDR3 is given with its conserved first and last residue. A D gene is named only where the DNA matches it firmly. Where a row states a size, it is once, few, many or the class of an expanded clone; other rows omit it.

V gene	J gene	D gene	clone size	CDR3 DNA	CDR3 protein
TRBV4-1	TRBJ2-3	-	-	TGCGCCAGCAGCCAACAGGGGCATAGCACAGATACGCAGTATTTT	CASSQQGHSTDTQYF
TRBV10-3	TRBJ2-7	TRBD1	-	TGTGCCACGGGGATCACAGGGGGCTGGTCGGGAGAGCAGTACTTC	CATGITGGWSGEQYF
TRBV30	TRBJ1-2	-	few	TGTGCCTGGGCGAGAGGGGTTGGCTACACCTTC	CAWARGVGYTF
TRBV4-3	TRBJ2-7	TRBD1	-	TGCGCCAGCAGCCAAGGACAGGGTCTGACCGAGCAGTACTTC	CASSQGQGLTEQYF
TRBV6-6	TRBJ1-1	TRBD1	many	TGTGCCAGCAGTTTCACCCAGGGGGCGAGCACTGAAGCTTTCTTT	CASSFTQGASTEAFF
TRBV30	TRBJ1-2	-	-	TGTGCCTGGAGTGTACTCGATTGGCCCATTCAGTTC	CAWSVLDWPIQF
TRBV19	TRBJ1-6	TRBD1	-	TGTGCCAGTAGTGACGGACAGGGAGCTTCACCCCTCCACTTT	CASSDGQGASPLHF
TRBV30	TRBJ2-7	TRBD2	-	TGTGCCTGGGGGACTAGCGGGGGCCAGCGGCAGTACTTC	CAWGTSGGQRQYF
TRBV29-1	TRBJ1-1	TRBD1	few	TGCAGCGCCATGGGACAGGGGATCACTGAAGCTTTCTTT	CSAMGQGITEAFF
TRBV30	TRBJ1-1	-	-	TGTGCCTGGAGAGAACGGGCCGCGCAAGCTTTCTTT	CAWRERAAQAFF
TRBV30	TRBJ1-1	-	-	TGTGCCGGGAAGGGGGGAATTACTGAAGCTTTCTTT	CAGKGGITEAFF
TRBV2	TRBJ1-6	-	few	TGTGCCAGCATAACAGGGTGGGATTCACCCCTCCACTTT	CASITGWDSPLHF
TRBV29-1	TRBJ2-3	-	-	TGCAGCGCCGGAGTGGGGGCAGAATCGACCGTTACGCAGTATTTT	CSAGVGAESTVTQYF
TRBV19	TRBJ1-5	-	-	TGTGCCAGTAAGGTTCAGGGTAGCAATCAGCCCCAGCATTTT	CASKVQGSNQPQHF
TRBV6-1	TRBJ2-4	-	-	TGTGCCAGCAGTGTCCGGCCTCTTGGGCTAGCCAAAAACATTCAGTACTTC	CASSVRPLGLAKNIQYF
TRBV5-6	TRBJ2-6	-	-	TGTGCCAGCAGCAACACCTGGAGGGGCGCTGGGGCCAACGTCCTGACTTTC	CASSNTWRGAGANVLTF
TRBV30	TRBJ1-2	TRBD1	-	TGTGCCTGGAGTGCCCCCCGACAGGGAAACTATGGCTACACCTTC	CAWSAPRQGNYGYTF
TRBV18	TRBJ2-7	TRBD1	-	TGTGCCAGCTCAACCCTTCGACAGGGTTTGTACGAGCAGTACTTC	CASSTLRQGLYEQYF
TRBV5-1	TRBJ2-3	TRBD2	-	TGCGCCAGCAGCTCCTCCTGGACTAGCGGGGGGACCACAGATACGCAGTATTTT	CASSSSWTSGGTTDTQYF
TRBV30	TRBJ2-5	-	-	TGTGCCTGGGGGTTGGGGCTCCAAGAGACCCAGTACTTC	CAWGLGLQETQYF
TRBV2	TRBJ2-3	TRBD2	few	TGTGCCAGCTCAAAGTTCGTGGGACTAGGAGTCACAGATACGCAGTATTTT	CASSKFVGLGVTDTQYF
TRBV20-1	TRBJ2-1	TRBD2	few	TGCAGTGCTAGATCACCGGGACTACCGTTCTTC	CSARSPGLPFF
TRBV29-1	TRBJ1-1	-	few	TGCAGCGTTGAAGAGGGCGGTAGCACTGAAGCTTTCTTT	CSVEEGGSTEAFF
TRBV7-2	TRBJ1-2	TRBD1	-	TGTGCCAGCAGCCACGGGACAGGGGATGGCTACACCTTC	CASSHGTGDGYTF
TRBV11-2	TRBJ2-4	TRBD2	once	TGTGCCAGCAGCTTAGAGGGACTAGCGGAAAACATTCAGTACTTC	CASSLEGLAENIQYF
TRBV27	TRBJ2-7	-	-	TGTGCCAGCAGTGGAGGAGGTTCCAATTACAACGAGCAGTACTTC	CASSGGGSNYNEQYF
TRBV30	TRBJ2-3	TRBD2	-	TGTGCCTGGCTAGCGGGGGAAGATACGCAGTATTTT	CAWLAGEDTQYF
TRBV11-2	TRBJ2-3	TRBD2	-	TGTGCCAGCAGCTTCCATAGCGGGGCCGGAGATACGCAGTATTTT	CASSFHSGAGDTQYF
TRBV29-1	TRBJ1-2	-	few	TGCAGCGTTCGAGGAGACTATGGCTACACCTTC	CSVRGDYGYTF
TRBV7-2	TRBJ1-1	-	once	TGTGCCAGCACCCCAGGGGTGAACACTGAAGCTTTCTTT	CASTPGVNTEAFF
TRBV7-2	TRBJ2-3	-	-	TGTGCCAGCAGCGGAAGAACAGATACGCAGTATTTT	CASSGRTDTQYF
TRBV29-1	TRBJ1-5	-	-	TGCAGCGTTATAGGGGAGGGCAATCAGCCCCAGCATTTT	CSVIGEGNQPQHF
TRBV29-1	TRBJ1-2	-	few	TGCAGCGTTCCCTCTTGGCTGTTGGGTGGCTACACCTTC	CSVPSWLLGGYTF
TRBV5-1	TRBJ2-3	TRBD1	once	TGCGCCAGCAGCTCTACCACAGGGGTAAATACGCAGTATTTT	CASSSTTGVNTQYF
TRBV30	TRBJ2-4	TRBD1	-	TGTGCCTGGACTGAGGGGGCGAAGGACATTCAGTACTTC	CAWTEGAKDIQYF
TRBV29-1	TRBJ2-1	-	few	TGCAGCGTTGAATTAGGCAGAACAGCCCCCCAGTTCTTC	CSVELGRTAPQFF
TRBV5-1	TRBJ2-1	TRBD2	few	TGCGCCAGCCAACTAGCGGGGGTAGCCCGCTCCTACAATGAGCAGTTCTTC	CASQLAGVARSYNEQFF
TRBV19	TRBJ1-6	-	-	TGTGCCAGTACCAGGAATTGGAATTCACCCCTCCACTTT	CASTRNWNSPLHF